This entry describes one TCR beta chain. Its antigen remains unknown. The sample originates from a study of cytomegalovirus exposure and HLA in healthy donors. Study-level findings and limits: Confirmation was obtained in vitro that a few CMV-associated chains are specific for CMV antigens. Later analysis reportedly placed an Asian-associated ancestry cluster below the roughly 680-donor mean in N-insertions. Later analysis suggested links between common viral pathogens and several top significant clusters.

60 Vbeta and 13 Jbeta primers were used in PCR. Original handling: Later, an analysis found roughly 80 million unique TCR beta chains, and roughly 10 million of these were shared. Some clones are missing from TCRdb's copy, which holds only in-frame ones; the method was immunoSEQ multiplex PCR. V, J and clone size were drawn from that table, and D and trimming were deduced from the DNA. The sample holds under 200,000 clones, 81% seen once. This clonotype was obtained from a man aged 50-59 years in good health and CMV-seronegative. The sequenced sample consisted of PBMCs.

CDR3 in amino acids: CASSPLGGSTEAFF. The CDR3 DNA reads TGCGCCAGCAGCCCCCTGGGGGGTAGCACTGAAGCTTTCTTT. The gene calls are TRBV4-3 and TRBJ1-1; the D gene is possibly TRBD1 (5 bases). Trimming left V 4 bases short and J 4 bases short, with 13 bases between. CDR1 LGHNA and CDR2 YSLEER come from the germline V gene. This CDR3 region has 14 residues.